The entry that follows covers one TCR beta chain sequence. Patients picked for sequencing had shown CD8+CD57+ cell expansion detected by flow cytometry. All participating patients were living with severe acquired aplastic anemia. The data were obtained in a study of CD8+CD57+ T cells in acquired aplastic anemia. V lost 2 bases and J lost 15, with 14 bases in between. The CDR3 covers 12 residues. Germline CDR1 reads LNHDA; CDR2 reads SQIVND (reference sequence). The study profiled TCR beta VDJ and CDR3 using genomic DNA as template. TCRdb called the reads again in MiXCR, with one record for every CDR3 protein. Here the sample spans about 160,000 distinct CDR3 sequences, approximately 51% being singletons.

Sequenced: sorted CD4+, CD8+, or CD8+CD57+ T cells (not recorded which) from PBMCs. V and J are TRBV19 and TRBJ2-1; D may correspond to TRBD1 or TRBD2 (5 bases each). This TCR was recovered from a human donor with aplastic anemia. Here the CDR3 DNA reads TGTGCCAGTAGTATATTAGAGGGGTACCGGTTCTTC. This codes for CASSILEGYRFF. The variable domain in full, with the rest retrieved from reference TRBV19 and TRBJ2-1, is DGGITQSPKYLFRKEGQNVTLSCEQNLNHDAMYWYRQDPGQGLRLIYYSQIVNDFQKGDIAEGYSVSREKKESFPLTVTSAQKNPTAFYLCASSILEGYRFFGPGTRLTVL.